A selection of T cell receptor beta chains follows, all from one sample in a study of T cell responses to AZD1222 COVID-19 vaccine. Repertoires were generated with immunoSEQ multiplex PCR, while TCRdb's copy carries only in-frame clones and drops some. The sample has around 99,000 clones; approximately 87% are singletons. Sequencing was performed on peripheral blood, taken 28 days after the second AZD1222 dose. These receptors came from an adult who received the AZD1222 COVID-19 vaccine. CDR3s include the opening cysteine and the closing phenylalanine or tryptophan.

v_call: TRBV11-2; j_call: TRBJ2-3; cdr3_aa: CASSKEITDTQYF
v_call: TRBV6-5; j_call: TRBJ2-5; cdr3_aa: CASTSGGSKTQYF
v_call: TRBV27; j_call: TRBJ2-3; cdr3_aa: CASSLLYTDTQYF
v_call: TRBV14; j_call: TRBJ2-7; cdr3_aa: CASSQAPSTKQYF
v_call: TRBV11-2; j_call: TRBJ2-3; cdr3_aa: CASSLVPRGGTYTQYF
v_call: TRBV4-3; j_call: TRBJ2-7; cdr3_aa: CASSQDPQVSYEQYF
v_call: TRBV19; j_call: TRBJ1-2; cdr3_aa: CASSIPGGYTF
v_call: TRBV10-3; j_call: TRBJ2-4; cdr3_aa: CAISGLSGTKNIQYF
v_call: TRBV5-1; j_call: TRBJ2-7; cdr3_aa: CASSYPRGAVVHEQYF
v_call: TRBV27; j_call: TRBJ1-5; cdr3_aa: CASSTNSGDNQPQHF
v_call: TRBV13; j_call: TRBJ2-1; cdr3_aa: CASSFGQVHNEQFF
v_call: TRBV27; j_call: TRBJ2-3; cdr3_aa: CASSSTLDTQYF
v_call: TRBV12-3/TRBV12-4; j_call: TRBJ1-2; cdr3_aa: CASSLAGYTF
v_call: TRBV7-9; j_call: TRBJ1-5; cdr3_aa: CASSLVTSNQPQHF
v_call: TRBV11-3; j_call: TRBJ2-1; cdr3_aa: CASSKRGGNEQFF
v_call: TRBV6-5; j_call: TRBJ2-7; cdr3_aa: CASSPTRGSYEQYF
v_call: TRBV28; j_call: TRBJ2-1; cdr3_aa: CATRTSGRSDTEQFF
v_call: TRBV3-1/TRBV3-2; j_call: TRBJ2-1; cdr3_aa: CASSQGASYNEQFF
v_call: TRBV14; j_call: TRBJ1-2; cdr3_aa: CASSQARAYGYTF
v_call: TRBV29-1; j_call: TRBJ1-5; cdr3_aa: CSVGQGINQPQHF
v_call: TRBV5-1; j_call: TRBJ1-1; cdr3_aa: CARILNTEAFF
v_call: TRBV19; j_call: TRBJ2-2; cdr3_aa: CASRRRGDTGELFF
v_call: TRBV5-4; j_call: TRBJ2-7; cdr3_aa: CASSLTGAYEQYF
v_call: TRBV18; j_call: TRBJ2-3; cdr3_aa: CASSPPTGSGTDTQYF
v_call: TRBV7-9; j_call: TRBJ2-1; cdr3_aa: CASSLSEAGGNEQFF
v_call: TRBV4-2; j_call: TRBJ2-3; cdr3_aa: CASSQDPGGRTDTQYF
v_call: TRBV4-3; j_call: TRBJ2-6; cdr3_aa: CASSQESPYSGANVLTF
v_call: TRBV7-9; j_call: TRBJ2-7; cdr3_aa: CASSTTGASYEQYF
v_call: TRBV9; j_call: TRBJ2-7; cdr3_aa: CASSVAGTSGTSEQYF
v_call: TRBV30; j_call: TRBJ2-3; cdr3_aa: CAWSGPGWGAGDTQYF
v_call: TRBV7-3; j_call: TRBJ2-1; cdr3_aa: CASSLNENEQFF